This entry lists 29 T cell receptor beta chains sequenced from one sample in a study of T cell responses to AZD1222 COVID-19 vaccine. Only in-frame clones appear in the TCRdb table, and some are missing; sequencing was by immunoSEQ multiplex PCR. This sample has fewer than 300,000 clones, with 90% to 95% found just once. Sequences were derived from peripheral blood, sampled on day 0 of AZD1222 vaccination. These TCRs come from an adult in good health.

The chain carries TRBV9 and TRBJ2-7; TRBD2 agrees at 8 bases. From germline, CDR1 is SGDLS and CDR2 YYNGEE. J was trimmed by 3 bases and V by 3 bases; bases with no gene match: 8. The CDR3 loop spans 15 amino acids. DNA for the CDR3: TGTGCCAGCAGCGAAGCGGGGGCAGGGGTCTACGAGCAGTACTTC. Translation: CASSEAGAGVYEQYF.

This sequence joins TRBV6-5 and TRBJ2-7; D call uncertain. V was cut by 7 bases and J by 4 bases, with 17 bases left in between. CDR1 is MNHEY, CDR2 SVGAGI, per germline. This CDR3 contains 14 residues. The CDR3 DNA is TGTGCCAGCAAGCTACACTGGGAATTTTACGAGCAGTACTTC. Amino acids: CASKLHWEFYEQYF.

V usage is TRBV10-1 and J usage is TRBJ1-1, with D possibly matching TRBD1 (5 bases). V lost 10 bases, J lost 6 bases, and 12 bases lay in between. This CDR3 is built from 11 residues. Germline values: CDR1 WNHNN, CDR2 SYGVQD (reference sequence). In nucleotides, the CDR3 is TGCGCCAACCGTGGGGGGTCTGAAGCTTTCTTT. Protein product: CANRGGSEAFF.

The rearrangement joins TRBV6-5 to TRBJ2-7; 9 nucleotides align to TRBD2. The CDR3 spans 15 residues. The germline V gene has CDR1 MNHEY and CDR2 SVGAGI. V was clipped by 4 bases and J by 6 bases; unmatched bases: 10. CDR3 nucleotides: TGTGCCAGCAGTTTTACCTTAGCGGGAGTAGGCGAGCAGTACTTC. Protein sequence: CASSFTLAGVGEQYF.

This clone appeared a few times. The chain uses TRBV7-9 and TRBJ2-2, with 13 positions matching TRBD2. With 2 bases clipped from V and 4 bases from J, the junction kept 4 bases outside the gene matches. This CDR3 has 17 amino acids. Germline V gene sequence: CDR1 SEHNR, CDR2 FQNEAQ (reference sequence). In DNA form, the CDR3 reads TGTGCCAGCAGCTTATTGGGACTAGCGGGACGCACCGGGGAGCTGTTTTTT. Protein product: CASSLLGLAGRTGELFF.

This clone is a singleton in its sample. The CDR3 here is CAISDGTGGGYTF. In DNA form, the CDR3 reads TGTGCCATCAGTGACGGGACAGGAGGGGGCTACACCTTC. The chain carries TRBV10-3 and TRBJ1-2; TRBD1 agrees at 8 bases. The CDR3 runs 13 residues. Germline trimming cut 3 bases from V and 8 bases from J; bases unmatched to any gene: 5. Germline V gene data show CDR1 as ENHRY and CDR2 as SYGVKD.

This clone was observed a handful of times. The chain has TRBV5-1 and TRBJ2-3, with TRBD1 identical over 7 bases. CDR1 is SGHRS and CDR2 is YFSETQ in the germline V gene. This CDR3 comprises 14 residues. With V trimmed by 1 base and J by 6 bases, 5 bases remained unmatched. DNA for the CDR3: TGCGCCAGCAGCTTGCGACAGGGTTCGGATACGCAGTATTTT. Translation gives CASSLRQGSDTQYF. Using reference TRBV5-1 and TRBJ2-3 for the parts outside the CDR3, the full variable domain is KAGVTQTPRYLIKTRGQQVTLSCSPISGHRSVSWYQQTPGQGLQFLFEYFSETQRNKGNFPGRFSGRQFSNSRSEMNVSTLELGDSALYLCASSLRQGSDTQYFGPGTRLTVL.

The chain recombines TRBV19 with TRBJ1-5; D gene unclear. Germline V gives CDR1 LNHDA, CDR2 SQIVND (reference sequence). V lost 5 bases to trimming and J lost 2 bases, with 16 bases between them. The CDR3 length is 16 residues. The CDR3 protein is CASSPGRLRGNQPQHF. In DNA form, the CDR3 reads TGTGCCAGTAGTCCCGGACGCTTGCGAGGCAATCAGCCCCAGCATTTT.

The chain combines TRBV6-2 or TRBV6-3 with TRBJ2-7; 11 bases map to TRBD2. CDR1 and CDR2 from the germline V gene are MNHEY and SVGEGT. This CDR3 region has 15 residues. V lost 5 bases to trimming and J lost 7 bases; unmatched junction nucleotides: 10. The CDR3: CASSRLAGGPFEQYF. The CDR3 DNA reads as TGTGCCAGCAGTCGATTAGCGGGAGGGCCCTTTGAGCAGTACTTC.

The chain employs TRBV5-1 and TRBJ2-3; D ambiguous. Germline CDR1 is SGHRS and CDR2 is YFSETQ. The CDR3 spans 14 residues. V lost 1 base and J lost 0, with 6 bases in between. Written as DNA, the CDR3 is TGCGCCAGCAGCTTGACATCTAGCACAGATACGCAGTATTTT. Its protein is CASSLTSSTDTQYF.

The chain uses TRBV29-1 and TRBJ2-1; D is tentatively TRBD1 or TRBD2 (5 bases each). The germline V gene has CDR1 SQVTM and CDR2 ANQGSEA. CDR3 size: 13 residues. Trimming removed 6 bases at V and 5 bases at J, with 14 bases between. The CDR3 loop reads CSVRRDRNNEQFF. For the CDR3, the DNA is TGCAGCGTCCGCCGGGACCGAAACAATGAGCAGTTCTTC.

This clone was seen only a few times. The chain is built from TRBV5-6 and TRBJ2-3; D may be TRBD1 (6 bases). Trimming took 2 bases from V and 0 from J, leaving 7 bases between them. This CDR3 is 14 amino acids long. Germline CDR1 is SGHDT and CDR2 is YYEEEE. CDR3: CASSLGGSTDTQYF. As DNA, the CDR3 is TGTGCCAGCAGCTTAGGGGGTAGCACAGATACGCAGTATTTT.

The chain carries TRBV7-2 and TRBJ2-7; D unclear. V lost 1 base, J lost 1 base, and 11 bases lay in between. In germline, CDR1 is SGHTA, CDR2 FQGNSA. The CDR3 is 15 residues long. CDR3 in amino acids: CASSLDWASSYEQYF. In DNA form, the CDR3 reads TGTGCCAGCAGCTTAGATTGGGCTAGTTCCTACGAGCAGTACTTC.

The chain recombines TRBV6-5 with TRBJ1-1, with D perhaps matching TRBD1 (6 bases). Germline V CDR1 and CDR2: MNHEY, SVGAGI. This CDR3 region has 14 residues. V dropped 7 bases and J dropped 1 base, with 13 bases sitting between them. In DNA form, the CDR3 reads TGTGCCAGCACGGGGGGGCGAGGGAACACTGAAGCTTTCTTT. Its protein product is CASTGGRGNTEAFF.

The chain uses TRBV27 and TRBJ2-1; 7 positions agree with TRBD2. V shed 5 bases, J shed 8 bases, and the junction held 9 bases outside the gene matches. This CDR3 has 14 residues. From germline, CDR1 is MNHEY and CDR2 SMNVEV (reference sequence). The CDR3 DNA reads TGTGCCAGCAGTCCGACCACGGGAGGCCATGAGCAGTTCTTC. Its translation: CASSPTTGGHEQFF.

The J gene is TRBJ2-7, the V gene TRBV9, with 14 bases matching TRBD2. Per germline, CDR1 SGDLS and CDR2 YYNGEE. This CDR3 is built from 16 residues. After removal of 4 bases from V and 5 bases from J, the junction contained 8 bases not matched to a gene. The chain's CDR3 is CASSRSGLAGAHEQYF. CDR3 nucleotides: TGTGCCAGCAGCCGATCGGGACTAGCGGGAGCCCACGAGCAGTACTTC.

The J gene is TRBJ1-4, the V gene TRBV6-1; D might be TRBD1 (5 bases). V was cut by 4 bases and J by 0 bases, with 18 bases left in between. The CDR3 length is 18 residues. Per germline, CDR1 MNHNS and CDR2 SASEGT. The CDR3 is CASSAMAGGEATNEKLFF. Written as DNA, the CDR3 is TGTGCCAGCAGTGCCATGGCGGGGGGAGAAGCAACTAATGAAAAACTGTTTTTT.

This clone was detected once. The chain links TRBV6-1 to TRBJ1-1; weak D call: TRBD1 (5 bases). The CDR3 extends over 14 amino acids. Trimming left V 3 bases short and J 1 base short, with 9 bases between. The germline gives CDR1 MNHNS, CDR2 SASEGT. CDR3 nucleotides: TGTGCCAGCAGTGAGAAGGGGTGGAACACTGAAGCTTTCTTT. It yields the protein CASSEKGWNTEAFF.

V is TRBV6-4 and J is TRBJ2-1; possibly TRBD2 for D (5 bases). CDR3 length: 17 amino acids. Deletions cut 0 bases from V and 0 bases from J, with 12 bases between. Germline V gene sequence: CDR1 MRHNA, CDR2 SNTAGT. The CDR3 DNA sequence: TGTGCCAGCAGTGACTCGGGTAGCGCTAGCTCCTACAATGAGCAGTTCTTC. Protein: CASSDSGSASSYNEQFF.

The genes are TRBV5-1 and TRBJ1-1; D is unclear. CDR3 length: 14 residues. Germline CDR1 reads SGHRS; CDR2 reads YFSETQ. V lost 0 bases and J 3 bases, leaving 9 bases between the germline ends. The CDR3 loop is CASSLGPRDTEAFF. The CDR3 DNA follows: TGCGCCAGCAGCTTGGGCCCTAGGGACACTGAAGCTTTCTTT.

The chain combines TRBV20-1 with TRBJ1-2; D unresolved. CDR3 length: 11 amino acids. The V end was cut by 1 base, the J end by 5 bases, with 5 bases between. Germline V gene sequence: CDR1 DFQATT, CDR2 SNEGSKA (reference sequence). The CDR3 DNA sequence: TGCAGTGCTAGAGGCGGGTATGGCTACACCTTC. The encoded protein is CSARGGYGYTF.

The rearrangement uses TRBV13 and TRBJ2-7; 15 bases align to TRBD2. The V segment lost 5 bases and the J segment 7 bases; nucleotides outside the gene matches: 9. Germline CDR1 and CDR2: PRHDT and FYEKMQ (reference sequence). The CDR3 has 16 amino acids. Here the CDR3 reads CASSPGTSGRWGEQYF. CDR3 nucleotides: TGTGCCAGCAGCCCAGGGACTAGCGGGAGGTGGGGGGAGCAGTACTTC.

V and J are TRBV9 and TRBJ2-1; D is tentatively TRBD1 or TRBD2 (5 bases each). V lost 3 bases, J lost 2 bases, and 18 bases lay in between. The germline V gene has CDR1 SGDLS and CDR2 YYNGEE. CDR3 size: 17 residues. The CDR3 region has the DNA TGTGCCAGCAGCGGGTACGTATGGGGGAAGACCTACAATGAGCAGTTCTTC. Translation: CASSGYVWGKTYNEQFF. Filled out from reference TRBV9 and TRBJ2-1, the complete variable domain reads DSGVTQTPKHLITATGQRVTLRCSPRSGDLSVYWYQQSLDQGLQFLIQYYNGEERAKGNILERFSAQQFPDLHSELNLSSLELGDSALYFCASSGYVWGKTYNEQFFGPGTRLTVL.

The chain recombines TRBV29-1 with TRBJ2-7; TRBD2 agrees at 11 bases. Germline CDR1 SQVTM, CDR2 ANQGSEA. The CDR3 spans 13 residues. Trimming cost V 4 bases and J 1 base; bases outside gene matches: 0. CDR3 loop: CSVGLAGSYEQYF. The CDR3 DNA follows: TGCAGCGTTGGACTAGCGGGATCCTACGAGCAGTACTTC.

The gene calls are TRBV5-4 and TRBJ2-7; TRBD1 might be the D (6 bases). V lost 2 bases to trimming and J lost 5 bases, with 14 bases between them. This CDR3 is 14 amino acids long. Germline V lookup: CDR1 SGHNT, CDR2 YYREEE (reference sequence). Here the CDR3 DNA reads TGTGCCAGCAGCTTTACAGGGAGTAGACACGAGCAGTACTTC. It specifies CASSFTGSRHEQYF.

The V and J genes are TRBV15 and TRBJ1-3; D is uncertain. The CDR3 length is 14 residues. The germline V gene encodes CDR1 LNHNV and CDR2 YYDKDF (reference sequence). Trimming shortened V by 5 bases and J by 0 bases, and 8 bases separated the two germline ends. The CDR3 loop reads CATSAQSSGNTIYF. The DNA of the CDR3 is TGTGCCACCAGCGCACAGAGCTCTGGAAACACCATATATTTT.

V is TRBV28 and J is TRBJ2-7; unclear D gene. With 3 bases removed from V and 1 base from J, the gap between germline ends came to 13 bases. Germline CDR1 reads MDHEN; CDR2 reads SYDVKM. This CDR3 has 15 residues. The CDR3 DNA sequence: TGTGCCAGCAGTTTCTCTGCCCGCTCGTCCTACGAGCAGTACTTC. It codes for CASSFSARSSYEQYF.

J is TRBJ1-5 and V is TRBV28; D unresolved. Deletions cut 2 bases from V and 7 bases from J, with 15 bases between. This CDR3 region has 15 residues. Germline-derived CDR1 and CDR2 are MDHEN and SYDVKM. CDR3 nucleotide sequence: TGTGCCAGCAGTTTAAGTTGGAAGGATACGCAGCCCCAGCATTTT. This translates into CASSLSWKDTQPQHF.

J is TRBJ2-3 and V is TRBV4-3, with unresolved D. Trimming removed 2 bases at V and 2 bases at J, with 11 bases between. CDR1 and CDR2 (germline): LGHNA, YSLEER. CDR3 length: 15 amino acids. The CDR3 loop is CASSQRVGYTDTQYF. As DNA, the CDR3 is TGCGCCAGCAGCCAACGCGTAGGGTACACAGATACGCAGTATTTT.